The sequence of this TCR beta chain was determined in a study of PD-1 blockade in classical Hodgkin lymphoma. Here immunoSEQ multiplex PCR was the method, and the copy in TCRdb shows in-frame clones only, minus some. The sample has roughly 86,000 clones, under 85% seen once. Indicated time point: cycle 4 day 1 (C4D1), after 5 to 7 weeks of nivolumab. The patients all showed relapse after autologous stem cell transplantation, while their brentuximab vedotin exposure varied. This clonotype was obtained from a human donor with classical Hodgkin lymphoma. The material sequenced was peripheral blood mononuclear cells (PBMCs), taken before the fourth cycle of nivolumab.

CDR3 protein: CASSNPGQGYEQYF. The DNA of the CDR3 is TGTGCCAGTAGTAACCCGGGACAGGGCTACGAGCAGTACTTC. The chain has TRBV19 and TRBJ2-7; 9 bases agree with TRBD1. The germline V gene encodes CDR1 LNHDA and CDR2 SQIVND (reference sequence). The CDR3 is 14 residues long. J gave up 3 bases and V 4 bases, and 4 bases lay outside the gene matches. The full variable domain, its missing parts supplied by reference TRBV19 and TRBJ2-7, is DGGITQSPKYLFRKEGQNVTLSCEQNLNHDAMYWYRQDPGQGLRLIYYSQIVNDFQKGDIAEGYSVSREKKESFPLTVTSAQKNPTAFYLCASSNPGQGYEQYFGPGTRLTVT.